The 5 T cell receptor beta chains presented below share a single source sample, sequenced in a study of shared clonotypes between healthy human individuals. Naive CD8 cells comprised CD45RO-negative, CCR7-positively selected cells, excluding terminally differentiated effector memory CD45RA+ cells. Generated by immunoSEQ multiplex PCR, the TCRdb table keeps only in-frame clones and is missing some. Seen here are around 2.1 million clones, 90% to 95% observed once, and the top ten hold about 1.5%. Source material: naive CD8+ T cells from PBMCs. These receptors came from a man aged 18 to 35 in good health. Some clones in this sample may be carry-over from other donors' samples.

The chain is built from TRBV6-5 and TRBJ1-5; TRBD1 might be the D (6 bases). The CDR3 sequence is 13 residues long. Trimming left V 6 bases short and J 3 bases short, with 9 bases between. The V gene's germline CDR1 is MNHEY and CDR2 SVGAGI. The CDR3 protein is CASSRTDNQPQHF. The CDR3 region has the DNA TGTGCCAGCAGCCGGACAGACAATCAGCCCCAGCATTTT.

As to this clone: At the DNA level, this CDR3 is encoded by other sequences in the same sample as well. Here the CDR3 reads CASSLGQGGNQPQHF. CDR3 DNA: TGCGCCAGCAGCTTGGGTCAGGGCGGGAATCAGCCCCAGCATTTT. The gene calls are TRBV5-1 and TRBJ1-5, with a tentative D call TRBD1 (5 bases). From germline, CDR1 is SGHRS and CDR2 YFSETQ. The CDR3 is 15 residues long. Trimming took off 0 bases at V and 4 bases at J, with 11 bases between the two ends.

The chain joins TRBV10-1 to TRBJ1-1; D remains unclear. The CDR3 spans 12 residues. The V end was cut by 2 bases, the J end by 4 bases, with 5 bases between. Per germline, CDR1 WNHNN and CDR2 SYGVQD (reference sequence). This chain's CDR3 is CASSEGGTEAFF. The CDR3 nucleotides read TGCGCCAGCAGTGAGGGCGGCACTGAAGCTTTCTTT.

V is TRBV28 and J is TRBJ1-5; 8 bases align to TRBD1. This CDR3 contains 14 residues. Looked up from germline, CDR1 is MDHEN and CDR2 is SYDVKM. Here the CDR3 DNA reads TGTGATGGACAGGGTTGTTTGGGGTTGGAGCCCCAGCATTTT. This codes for CDGQGCLGLEPQHF. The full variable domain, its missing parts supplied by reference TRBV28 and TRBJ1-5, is DVKVTQSSRYLVKRTGEKVFLECVQDMDHENMFWYRQDPGLGLRLIYFSYDVKMKEKGDIPEGYSVSREKKERFSLILESASTNQTSMYLCDGQGCLGLEPQHFGDGTRLSIL.

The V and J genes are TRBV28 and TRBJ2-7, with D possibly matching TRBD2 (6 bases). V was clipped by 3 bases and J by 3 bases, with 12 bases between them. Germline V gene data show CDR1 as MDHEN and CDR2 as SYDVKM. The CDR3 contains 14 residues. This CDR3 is CASSFAGSNYEQYF. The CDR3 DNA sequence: TGTGCCAGCAGTTTCGCGGGATCGAACTACGAGCAGTACTTC.